What follows describes a single T cell receptor (beta chain). Its antigen is still unknown. CDR1 is SGHTA and CDR2 is FQGNSA in the germline V gene. The length of the CDR3 is 18 residues. This record comes from a study of T cells expressing NK-cell markers. Study results and caveats: As a fraction of CD8+ T cells, dominant NKG2C+ clonotypes reached roughly 1.0-7.5% in about six donors.

One entry per CDR3 protein, without DNA, is what TCRdb gives after re-calling the 5' RACE reads. The sample totals a few hundred thousand distinct CDR3 sequences. Sequencing was carried out using blood T cells: a sorted CD56 or NKG2C T cell subset, CD4+ or CD8+ T cells, or bulk PBMC T cells (not recorded which). This clonotype was obtained from a woman in her fifties or sixties in good health. The chain carries TRBV7-2 and TRBJ2-3; absent DNA, TCRdb's TRBD2 call cannot be checked. The chain's CDR3 is CASSLEFWGTSGRDTQYF.